The next 24 T cell receptor beta chains were all read from a single sample in a study of T cells in localized non-small cell lung cancer. TCRdb's copy holds only in-frame clones and misses some; the assay was immunoSEQ multiplex PCR. The table records 65,000 to 95,000 clones, about three quarters of them present only once. Sequenced material: PBMCs, taken before any cancer treatment. The receptors derive from a man between 40 and 70 years old with stage II squamous cell lung carcinoma.

This rearrangement joins TRBV19 to TRBJ1-5, with D unresolved. Germline lookup yields CDR1 LNHDA and CDR2 SQIVND (reference sequence). The V end lost 5 bases, the J end lost 3 bases, and 11 bases lay between the germline ends. This CDR3 region has 14 residues. CDR3 sequence reads: CASSPDGINQPQHF. The DNA for the CDR3 is TGTGCCAGTAGTCCAGACGGGATCAATCAGCCCCAGCATTTT.

The chain combines TRBV2 with TRBJ1-1, with TRBD1 as a possible D gene (6 bases). The CDR3 spans 14 residues. From germline, CDR1 is SNHLY and CDR2 FYNNEI. V was shortened by 2 bases and J by 0 bases, with 7 bases between the two germline ends. CDR3 protein: CASSEQGMNTEAFF. The CDR3 DNA is TGTGCCAGCAGTGAACAGGGGATGAACACTGAAGCTTTCTTT. The full variable domain, in which reference TRBV2 and TRBJ1-1 provide the parts outside the CDR3, is EPEVTQTPSHQVTQMGQEVILRCVPISNHLYFYWYRQILGQKVEFLVSFYNNEISEKSEIFDDQFSVERPDGSNFTLKIRSTKLEDSAMYFCASSEQGMNTEAFFGQGTRLTVV.

This clone came up a few times. The rearrangement uses TRBV28 and TRBJ2-7; D is perhaps TRBD1 (6 bases). Trimming left V 9 bases short and J 0 bases short, with 21 bases between. The CDR3 has 16 residues. Germline-derived CDR1 and CDR2 are MDHEN and SYDVKM. Here the CDR3 reads CASQGQGMWGSYEQYF. The CDR3 DNA follows: TGTGCCAGTCAGGGGCAGGGGATGTGGGGCTCCTACGAGCAGTACTTC.

In this sample, this clone turned up a few times. This chain uses TRBV4-3 with TRBJ2-5, with 7 bases identical to TRBD2. Germline CDR1 and CDR2: LGHNA and YSLEER. J gave up 2 bases and V 6 bases, and 9 bases lay outside the gene matches. The CDR3 totals 15 residues. This CDR3 is CASSVWSSGQETQYF. Written as DNA, the CDR3 is TGCGCCAGCAGTGTCTGGAGTAGCGGGCAAGAGACCCAGTACTTC.

In its sample, this clone was seen once. The gene calls are TRBV7-9 and TRBJ2-7, with a weak D call TRBD2 (7 bases). CDR1 is SEHNR and CDR2 is FQNEAQ in the germline V gene (reference sequence). V was clipped by 3 bases and J by 4 bases, with 16 bases between them. The CDR3 is 15 residues long. This CDR3 is CASSLAGAGKYEQYF. The CDR3 DNA reads as TGTGCCAGCAGCTTGGCGGGGGCAGGGAAATACGAGCAGTACTTC.

The chain employs TRBV4-1 and TRBJ2-3; 8 nucleotides match TRBD2. The germline CDR1 and CDR2 sequences are MGHRA and YSYEKL. The CDR3 totals 14 residues. Trimming removed 5 bases from V and 3 bases from J; junction bases left unmatched: 4. The CDR3 loop is CASSWSGSTDTQYF. The CDR3 region has the DNA TGCGCCAGCAGCTGGAGCGGGAGTACAGATACGCAGTATTTT.

This clone was picked up a small number of times. The CDR3 region has the DNA TGTGCCAGCAGCGGCGTCAGCTATGGCTACACCTTC. It translates to CASSGVSYGYTF. The rearrangement joins TRBV9 to TRBJ1-2, with D unclear. The CDR3 covers 12 residues. CDR1 and CDR2 from the germline V gene are SGDLS and YYNGEE. With 3 bases removed from V and 4 bases from J, the gap between germline ends came to 7 bases.

The chain uses TRBV5-8 and TRBJ1-5; D is ambiguous. This CDR3 has 15 amino acids. Germline V gene data show CDR1 as SGHTS and CDR2 as YDEGEE. Trimming left V 5 bases short and J 0 bases short, with 12 bases between. The DNA of the CDR3 is TGTGCCAGCAGTGTCAGAATCGATAGCAATCAGCCCCAGCATTTT. Amino acids: CASSVRIDSNQPQHF.

The chain links TRBV5-1 to TRBJ1-1; TRBD1 matches 8 bases. This CDR3 contains 14 residues. The ends lost 0 bases at V and 10 bases at J; junction bases unmatched: 8. CDR1 and CDR2 from the germline V gene are SGHRS and YFSETQ. The CDR3 bases are TGCGCCAGCAGCTTGGCCCAGGGGGCGGGTGGAGCTTTCTTT. Protein product: CASSLAQGAGGAFF. Full variable domain (rest looked up from reference TRBV5-1 and TRBJ1-1): KAGVTQTPRYLIKTRGQQVTLSCSPISGHRSVSWYQQTPGQGLQFLFEYFSETQRNKGNFPGRFSGRQFSNSRSEMNVSTLELGDSALYLCASSLAQGAGGAFFGQGTRLTVV.

V and J are TRBV7-3 and TRBJ2-2; possibly TRBD1 or TRBD2 for D (6 bases each). V gave up 4 bases and J gave up 6 bases, with 18 bases separating them. The CDR3 totals 16 residues. Germline V gives CDR1 SGHTA, CDR2 FQGTGA. The CDR3 loop is CASSSSSRGLAGELFF. CDR3 sequence (DNA): TGTGCCAGCAGCTCCTCCTCTCGGGGGCTGGCCGGGGAGCTGTTTTTT.

This chain connects TRBV7-2 to TRBJ2-7; no clear D. V gave up 5 bases and J gave up 1 base, with 9 bases separating them. In germline, CDR1 is SGHTA, CDR2 FQGNSA. The CDR3 is 13 amino acids. Here the CDR3 DNA reads TGTGCCAGCAGCCAACGGGTATCCTACGAGCAGTACTTC. It specifies CASSQRVSYEQYF. The full variable domain, its missing parts supplied by reference TRBV7-2 and TRBJ2-7, is GAGVSQSPSNKVTEKGKDVELRCDPISGHTALYWYRQSLGQGLEFLIYFQGNSAPDKSGLPSDRFSAERTGGSVSTLTIQRTQQEDSAVYLCASSQRVSYEQYFGPGTRLTVT.

The V and J genes are TRBV27 and TRBJ1-5, with D maybe TRBD1 (5 bases). The CDR3 has 16 residues. Looked up from germline, CDR1 is MNHEY and CDR2 is SMNVEV (reference sequence). V lost 4 bases and J 1 base, leaving 14 bases between the germline ends. CDR3 sequence: CASSSLSAGSNQPQHF. The CDR3 nucleotides read TGTGCCAGCAGTTCGCTCTCGGCAGGGAGCAATCAGCCCCAGCATTTT.

This chain joins TRBV7-9 and TRBJ1-6, with 9 nucleotides matching TRBD1. The CDR3 sequence is 15 residues long. Looked up from germline, CDR1 is SEHNR and CDR2 is FQNEAQ (reference sequence). Trimming at V came to 4 bases and at J to 10 bases, leaving 8 bases not matched to a gene. The DNA for the CDR3 is TGTGCCAGCAGCTCCCACCGACAGGGGGTATCACCCCTCCACTTT. The encoded protein is CASSSHRQGVSPLHF.

This clone was seen many times. The V gene is TRBV4-1, the J gene TRBJ2-7; maybe TRBD2 (5 bases). Deletions cut 1 base from V and 5 bases from J, with 15 bases between. Germline lookup yields CDR1 MGHRA and CDR2 YSYEKL. The CDR3 is 15 residues long. CDR3 DNA sequence: TGCGCCAGCAGCCAAGGCCCGGCCTCCGGGAACGAGCAGTACTTC. The encoded protein is CASSQGPASGNEQYF.

This rearrangement joins TRBV28 to TRBJ2-2; D possibly corresponds to TRBD2 (5 bases). Germline loops: CDR1 MDHEN, CDR2 SYDVKM. This CDR3 has 13 amino acids. The V gene lost 3 bases and the J gene lost 8 bases, with 10 bases spanning the gap. The CDR3 is CASSFSGGGELFF. The CDR3 DNA follows: TGTGCCAGCAGTTTCTCAGGAGGAGGGGAGCTGTTTTTT.

The chain links TRBV29-1 to TRBJ2-3; perhaps TRBD2 as D (6 bases). CDR1 and CDR2 from the germline V gene are SQVTM and ANQGSEA. This CDR3 region has 15 residues. The V end lost 4 bases, the J end lost 0 bases, and 14 bases lay between the germline ends. The CDR3 DNA is TGCAGCGTTGCCCTGGGGGGAACCAGCACAGATACGCAGTATTTT. Its protein product is CSVALGGTSTDTQYF.

The chain joins TRBV25-1 to TRBJ2-1, with TRBD2 matching 7 bases. The CDR3 totals 14 residues. V gave up 5 bases and J gave up 8 bases; unmatched junction bases: 9. Germline-derived CDR1 and CDR2 are MGHDK and SYGVNS. CDR3 amino acids: CASSPHGEGDEQFF. CDR3 sequence (DNA): TGTGCCAGCAGTCCCCATGGGGAGGGTGATGAGCAGTTCTTC. The full variable domain, its missing parts supplied by reference TRBV25-1 and TRBJ2-1, is EADIYQTPRYLVIGTGKKITLECSQTMGHDKMYWYQQDPGMELHLIHYSYGVNSTEKGDLSSESTVSRIRTEHFPLTLESARPSHTSQYLCASSPHGEGDEQFFGPGTRLTVL.

This chain joins TRBV27 and TRBJ2-2; D is unclear. Germline CDR1 and CDR2: MNHEY and SMNVEV (reference sequence). Trimming removed 7 bases from V and 0 bases from J, with 15 bases in between. The CDR3 contains 16 residues. The CDR3 DNA reads TGTGCCAGCACGCCGTTCATAGGGCCGAACACCGGGGAGCTGTTTTTT. Protein sequence: CASTPFIGPNTGELFF.

The chain is built from TRBV5-1 and TRBJ2-7; possible D gene TRBD2, 6 bases. The germline gives CDR1 SGHRS, CDR2 YFSETQ. This CDR3 has 14 amino acids. Between the trimmed V and J ends, which lost 1 base and 7 bases, there was a span of 15 bases. The CDR3 region is CASSLRDWPREQYF. The CDR3 nucleotides are TGCGCCAGCAGCTTGAGGGACTGGCCTCGAGAGCAGTACTTC.

The J gene is TRBJ2-3, the V gene TRBV11-1; D remains ambiguous. CDR3 length equals 17 residues. Germline V lookup: CDR1 SGHAT, CDR2 FQDESV (reference sequence). Trimming took off 6 bases at V and 0 bases at J, with 19 bases between the two ends. In nucleotides, the CDR3 is TGTGCCAGCAGGTCGCAGCGTGCGGCATCTAGCACAGATACGCAGTATTTT. It translates to CASRSQRAASSTDTQYF. Full variable domain (remainder filled in from reference TRBV11-1 and TRBJ2-3): EAEVAQSPRYKITEKSQAVAFWCDPISGHATLYWYRQILGQGPELLVQFQDESVVDDSQLPKDRFSAERLKGVDSTLKIQPAELGDSAMYLCASRSQRAASSTDTQYFGPGTRLTVL.

This rearrangement joins TRBV7-3 to TRBJ2-2, with D maybe TRBD2 (6 bases). Trimming stripped 1 base from V and 7 bases from J, with 16 bases between. Germline CDR1 reads SGHTA; CDR2 reads FQGTGA. The CDR3 has 16 amino acids. CDR3 coding DNA: TGTGCCAGCAGCTTAATTAGCGGAGGGGCTGGCGGGGAGCTGTTTTTT. It specifies CASSLISGGAGGELFF.

This chain joins TRBV7-2 and TRBJ2-3, with TRBD2 matching over 7 bases. The V gene's germline CDR1 is SGHTA and CDR2 FQGNSA. The length of the CDR3 is 16 residues. After removal of 5 bases from V and 8 bases from J, the junction contained 16 bases not matched to a gene. CDR3 DNA sequence: TGTGCCAGCAGCCCCAACTCAGCGGGGCCCCGGCGTACGCAGTATTTT. It encodes CASSPNSAGPRRTQYF. Full variable domain (outside the CDR3, taken from reference TRBV7-2 and TRBJ2-3): GAGVSQSPSNKVTEKGKDVELRCDPISGHTALYWYRQSLGQGLEFLIYFQGNSAPDKSGLPSDRFSAERTGGSVSTLTIQRTQQEDSAVYLCASSPNSAGPRRTQYFGPGTRLTVL.

This sequence joins TRBV7-9 and TRBJ2-7; D ambiguous. V was cut by 1 base and J by 0 bases, with 7 bases left in between. The CDR3 covers 14 residues. The germline V gene encodes CDR1 SEHNR and CDR2 FQNEAQ (reference sequence). CDR3 sequence (DNA): TGTGCCAGCAGCTTAGAGACGGACTCCTACGAGCAGTACTTC. Residues: CASSLETDSYEQYF.

This clone has just one count. V and J are TRBV6-6 and TRBJ1-4; TRBD1 agrees at 8 bases. The CDR3 extends over 16 amino acids. CDR1 and CDR2 from the germline V gene are MNHNY and SVGAGI (reference sequence). The ends lost 7 bases at V and 4 bases at J; junction bases unmatched: 11. The CDR3 DNA follows: TGTGCCAGCACCCCGGACAGGGTCTATGGTAATGAAAAACTGTTTTTT. It specifies CASTPDRVYGNEKLFF.